The clone carrying this T cell receptor (beta chain) appeared many times. What it recognizes is unknown. The data belong to a study of T cells in Graves' hyperthyroidism and ophthalmopathy. Study background: Initial diagnosis, before any treatment, was when peripheral blood was collected. Findings of the study overall: Median prediction lead before ophthalmopathy onset was around 7 months with the model.

TCR beta CDR3 region amplification was performed from RNA transcripts. The primer set for the first-round RT-PCR of the TCR CDR3 was HTBI. TCRdb passed the multiplex PCR reads through MiXCR, listing each CDR3 protein once. Among around 390,000 distinct CDR3 sequences, about 14% were seen once, and the ten largest hold around a fifth. V lost 7 bases and J 3 bases, leaving 15 bases between the germline ends. The CDR3 loop spans 14 amino acids. Germline V gives CDR1 KGHSH, CDR2 LQKENI. The chain couples TRBV18 to TRBJ2-5; D is perhaps TRBD2 (6 bases). The sequence came from a woman in her thirties with Graves' ophthalmopathy. The sequenced material came from blood. In DNA form, the CDR3 reads TGTGCCAGCTATAACACCGGGACTGAAGAGACCCAGTACTTC. It yields the protein CASYNTGTEETQYF.